These 8 T cell receptor beta chains came from one sample sequenced in a study of blood T cell repertoires in COVID-19. Repertoires were generated with immunoSEQ multiplex PCR, while TCRdb's copy carries only in-frame clones and drops some. The table includes under 70,000 clones, around nine tenths detected once. Sample: PBMCs or T cells enriched from blood (not recorded which). These receptors originate from a woman in her forties who had recovered from COVID-19.

The chain couples TRBV27 to TRBJ1-5; TRBD1 matches 7 bases. The CDR3 length is 17 residues. Germline V gene data show CDR1 as MNHEY and CDR2 as SMNVEV (reference sequence). The J segment lost 0 bases and the V segment lost 5 bases, leaving 10 bases of the junction unmatched. CDR3 region: CASSPGTVFYSNQPQHF. The CDR3 nucleotides are TGTGCCAGCAGTCCCGGGACAGTCTTCTATAGCAATCAGCCCCAGCATTTT.

The chain couples TRBV9 to TRBJ2-1, with 7 bases matching TRBD1. There are 13 residues in the CDR3. CDR1 is SGDLS and CDR2 is YYNGEE in the germline V gene. The V segment lost 6 bases and the J segment 6 bases; nucleotides outside the gene matches: 6. CDR3: CASNKGASNEQFF. The CDR3 bases are TGTGCCAGCAACAAGGGGGCTAGCAATGAGCAGTTCTTC.

The chain couples TRBV27 to TRBJ1-2; D might be TRBD1 (6 bases). Germline CDR1 reads MNHEY; CDR2 reads SMNVEV (reference sequence). Trimming took off 5 bases at V and 3 bases at J, with 13 bases between the two ends. There are 14 residues in the CDR3. CDR3 DNA sequence: TGTGCCAGCAGTGACTCAGGGGCGTACTATGGCTACACCTTC. It translates to CASSDSGAYYGYTF.

The chain joins TRBV6-2 or TRBV6-3 to TRBJ2-3, with D uncertain. CDR1 is MNHEY and CDR2 is SVGEGT in the germline V gene. This CDR3 spans 14 amino acids. Trimming removed 5 bases at V and 0 bases at J, with 9 bases between. CDR3 nucleotides: TGTGCCAGCAGTCATGAGGAGAGCACAGATACGCAGTATTTT. Amino acids: CASSHEESTDTQYF.

The V and J genes are TRBV14 and TRBJ1-4, with D possibly being TRBD1 (6 bases). V was shortened by 2 bases and J by 3 bases, with 10 bases between the two germline ends. Looked up from germline, CDR1 is SGHDN and CDR2 is FVKESK. CDR3 length equals 15 residues. CDR3 sequence (DNA): TGTGCCAGCAGCCAATTCAGGGGTGCTAATGAAAAACTGTTTTTT. This codes for CASSQFRGANEKLFF.

V is TRBV7-7 and J is TRBJ2-2; D may be TRBD1 (6 bases). The germline gives CDR1 SSHAT, CDR2 FNYEAQ (reference sequence). V was pared by 5 bases and J by 6 bases, with 13 bases between. The length of the CDR3 is 14 residues. As DNA, the CDR3 is TGTGCCAGCAGCAGAGGGCCAGGGGCCGGGGAGCTGTTTTTT. Protein product: CASSRGPGAGELFF.

The chain links TRBV19 to TRBJ1-1; 12 nucleotides agree with TRBD1. Germline assignment: CDR1 LNHDA and CDR2 SQIVND (reference sequence). The V and J ends lost 5 bases and 1 base, in that order; junction bases with no gene match: 5. The CDR3 length is 16 residues. The CDR3 spells CASSPGTGGGNTEAFF. The CDR3 DNA reads TGTGCCAGTAGTCCCGGGACAGGGGGCGGGAACACTGAAGCTTTCTTT.

The V call is TRBV3-1 (or the pseudogene TRBV3-2), the J call TRBJ2-5, with 7 bases identical to TRBD2. The CDR3 extends over 16 amino acids. Germline V CDR1 and CDR2: LGHDT, YNNKEL (reference sequence). Losses at the gene ends were 6 bases for V and 7 bases for J; bases not matched to a gene: 17. The CDR3, as DNA: TGTGCCAGCAGTTTCAGACTAGCTGGTGTGTCGGGGACCCAGTACTTC. Translated, it gives CASSFRLAGVSGTQYF.